The sequence of this T cell receptor beta chain was determined in a study of cytomegalovirus exposure and HLA in healthy donors. Study as a whole: Out of 180 million or so T cells, an earlier analysis found around 110 million unique TCR beta sequences in total.

Primers included in the PCR were 60 Vbeta and 13 Jbeta primers. Generated by immunoSEQ multiplex PCR, the TCRdb table keeps only in-frame clones and is missing some. The sample has 84,000 or so clones, approximately 80% seen once. Broader study findings: Cytomegalovirus-associated status was assigned to approximately 160 TCR beta chains.

This CDR3 spans 15 amino acids. Trimming pared 5 bases from V and 1 base from J, leaving 13 bases between. CDR1 and CDR2 from the germline V gene are SSHAT and FNYEAQ (reference sequence). A remark on this clone: Its antigen is unidentified.

The material sequenced was PBMCs. The clonotype comes from a man younger than 40 in good health and CMV-seronegative. The rearrangement links TRBV7-7 to TRBJ2-3; D is possibly TRBD1 (5 bases). DNA for the CDR3: TGTGCCAGCAGCCCCCGCGACAGACGCACAGATACGCAGTATTTT. It yields the protein CASSPRDRRTDTQYF.